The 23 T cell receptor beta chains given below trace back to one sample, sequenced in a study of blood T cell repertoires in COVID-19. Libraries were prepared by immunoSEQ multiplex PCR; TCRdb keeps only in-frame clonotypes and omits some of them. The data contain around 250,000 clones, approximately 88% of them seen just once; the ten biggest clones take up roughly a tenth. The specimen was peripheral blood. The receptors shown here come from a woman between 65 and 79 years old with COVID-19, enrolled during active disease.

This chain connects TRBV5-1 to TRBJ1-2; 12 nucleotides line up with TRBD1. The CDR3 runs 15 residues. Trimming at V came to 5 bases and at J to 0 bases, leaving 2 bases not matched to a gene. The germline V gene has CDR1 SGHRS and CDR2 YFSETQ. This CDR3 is CASRRDRGPNYGYTF. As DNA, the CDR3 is TGCGCCAGCAGACGGGACAGGGGGCCTAACTATGGCTACACCTTC.

CDR3 amino acids: CASSSTGGVLSSYNSPLHF. The DNA of the CDR3 is TGTGCCAGCAGTTCTACAGGGGGGGTGTTGAGCTCCTATAATTCACCCCTCCACTTT. The chain has TRBV7-6 and TRBJ1-6; 8 positions match TRBD1. This CDR3 is 19 amino acids long. Trimming removed 6 bases from V and 0 bases from J; junction bases left unmatched: 13. Germline V gives CDR1 SGHVS, CDR2 FNYEAQ.

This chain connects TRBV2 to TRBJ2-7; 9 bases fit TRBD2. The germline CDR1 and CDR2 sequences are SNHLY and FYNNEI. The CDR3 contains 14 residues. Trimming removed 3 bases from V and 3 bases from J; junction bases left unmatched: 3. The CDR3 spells CASSEEAGGYEQYF. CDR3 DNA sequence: TGTGCCAGCAGTGAGGAAGCGGGAGGCTACGAGCAGTACTTC.

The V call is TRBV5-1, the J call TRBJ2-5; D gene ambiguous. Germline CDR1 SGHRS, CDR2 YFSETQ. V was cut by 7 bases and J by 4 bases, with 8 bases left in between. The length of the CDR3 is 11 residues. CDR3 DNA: TGCGCCAGCCACTACCTAGAGACCCAGTACTTC. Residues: CASHYLETQYF.

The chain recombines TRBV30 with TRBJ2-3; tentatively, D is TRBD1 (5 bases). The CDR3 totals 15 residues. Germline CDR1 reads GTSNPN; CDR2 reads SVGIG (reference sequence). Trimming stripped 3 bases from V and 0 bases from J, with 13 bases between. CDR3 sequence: CAWSPGQSSTDTQYF. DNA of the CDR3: TGTGCCTGGAGCCCAGGGCAAAGTAGCACAGATACGCAGTATTTT. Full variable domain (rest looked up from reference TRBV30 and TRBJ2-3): SQTIHQWPATLVQPVGSPLSLECTVEGTSNPNLYWYRQAAGRGLQLLFYSVGIGQISSEVPQNLSASRPQDRQFILSSKKLLLSDSGFYLCAWSPGQSSTDTQYFGPGTRLTVL.

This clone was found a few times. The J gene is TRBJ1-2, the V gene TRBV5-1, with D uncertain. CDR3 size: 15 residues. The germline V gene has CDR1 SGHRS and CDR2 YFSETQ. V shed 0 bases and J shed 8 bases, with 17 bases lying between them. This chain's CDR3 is CASSLAGALSEGYTF. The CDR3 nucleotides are TGCGCCAGCAGCTTGGCCGGAGCGCTCTCAGAAGGCTACACCTTC.

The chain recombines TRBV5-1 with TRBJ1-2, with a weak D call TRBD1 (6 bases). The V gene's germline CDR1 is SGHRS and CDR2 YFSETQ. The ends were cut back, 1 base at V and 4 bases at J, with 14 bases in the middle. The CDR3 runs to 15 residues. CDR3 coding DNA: TGCGCCAGCAGCTTGAGACAGGATAAGACCTATGGCTACACCTTC. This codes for CASSLRQDKTYGYTF.

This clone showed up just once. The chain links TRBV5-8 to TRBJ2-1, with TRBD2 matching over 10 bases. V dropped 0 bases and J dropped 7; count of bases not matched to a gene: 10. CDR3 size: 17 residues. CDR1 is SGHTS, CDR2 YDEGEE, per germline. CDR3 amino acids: CASSLDRLAGVGNEQFF. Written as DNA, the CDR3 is TGTGCCAGCAGCTTGGATCGGCTAGCGGGAGTAGGGAATGAGCAGTTCTTC.

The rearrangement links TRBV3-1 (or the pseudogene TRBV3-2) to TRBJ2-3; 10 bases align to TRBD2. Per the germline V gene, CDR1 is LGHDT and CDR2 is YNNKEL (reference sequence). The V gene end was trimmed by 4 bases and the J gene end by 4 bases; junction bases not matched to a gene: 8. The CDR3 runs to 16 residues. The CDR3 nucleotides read TGTGCCAGCAGCCGGGGAACTAGCGGGGTTTCAGATACGCAGTATTTT. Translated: CASSRGTSGVSDTQYF.

CDR3 coding DNA: TGTGCCAGCAGCTTAGCGGGGACAGGGGTAGATACGCAGTATTTT. Residues: CASSLAGTGVDTQYF. This chain connects TRBV7-2 to TRBJ2-3; 10 nucleotides match TRBD1. The CDR3 is made up of 15 amino acids. Germline V gene data show CDR1 as SGHTA and CDR2 as FQGNSA. After removal of 0 bases from V and 5 bases from J, the junction contained 2 bases not matched to a gene.

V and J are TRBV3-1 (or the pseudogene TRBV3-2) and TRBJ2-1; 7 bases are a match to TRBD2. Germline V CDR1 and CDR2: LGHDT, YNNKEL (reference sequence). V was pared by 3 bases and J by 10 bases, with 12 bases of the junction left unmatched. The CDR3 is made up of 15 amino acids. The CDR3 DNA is TGTGCCAGCAGCCAGGGAGCGGGAAAAGGATGGGAGCAGTTCTTC. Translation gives CASSQGAGKGWEQFF.

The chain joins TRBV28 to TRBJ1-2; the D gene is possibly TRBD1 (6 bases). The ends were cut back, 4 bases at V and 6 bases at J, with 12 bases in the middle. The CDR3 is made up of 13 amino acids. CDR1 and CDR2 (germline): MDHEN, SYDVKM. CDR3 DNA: TGTGCCAGCAGTTGGGGGCTGAAAGATGGCTACACCTTC. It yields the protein CASSWGLKDGYTF.

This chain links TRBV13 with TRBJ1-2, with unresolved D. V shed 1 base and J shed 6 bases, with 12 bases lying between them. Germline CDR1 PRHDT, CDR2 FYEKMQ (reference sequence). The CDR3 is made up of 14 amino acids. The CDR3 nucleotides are TGTGCCAGCAGCTTAGACGGTGGAGGCCATGGCTACACCTTC. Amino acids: CASSLDGGGHGYTF.

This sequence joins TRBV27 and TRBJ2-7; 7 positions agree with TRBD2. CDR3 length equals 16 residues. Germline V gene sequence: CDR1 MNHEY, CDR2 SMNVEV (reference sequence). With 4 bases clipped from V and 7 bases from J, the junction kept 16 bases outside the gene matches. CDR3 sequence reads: CASSSSPPRLAFEQYF. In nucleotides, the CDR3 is TGTGCCAGCAGTTCGTCCCCCCCGCGACTAGCTTTTGAGCAGTACTTC.

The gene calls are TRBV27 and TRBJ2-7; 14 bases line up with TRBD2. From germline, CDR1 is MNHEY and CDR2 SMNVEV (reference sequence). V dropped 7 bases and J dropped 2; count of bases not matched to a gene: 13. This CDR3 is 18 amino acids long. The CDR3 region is CASKIHTSTSGRAYEQYF. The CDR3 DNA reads TGTGCCAGCAAAATACATACTTCGACTAGCGGGAGGGCCTACGAGCAGTACTTC.

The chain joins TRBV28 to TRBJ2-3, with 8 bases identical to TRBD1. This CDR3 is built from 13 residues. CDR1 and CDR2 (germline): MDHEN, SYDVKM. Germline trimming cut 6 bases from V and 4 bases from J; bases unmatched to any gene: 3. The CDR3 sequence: CASRLQGADTQYF. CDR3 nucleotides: TGTGCCAGCAGATTACAGGGGGCAGATACGCAGTATTTT.

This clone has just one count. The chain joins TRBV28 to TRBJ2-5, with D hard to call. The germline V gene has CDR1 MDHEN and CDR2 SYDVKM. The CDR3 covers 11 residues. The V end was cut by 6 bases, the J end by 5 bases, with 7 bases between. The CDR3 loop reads CASSLRETQYF. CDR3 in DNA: TGTGCCAGCAGCCTTCGTGAGACCCAGTACTTC.

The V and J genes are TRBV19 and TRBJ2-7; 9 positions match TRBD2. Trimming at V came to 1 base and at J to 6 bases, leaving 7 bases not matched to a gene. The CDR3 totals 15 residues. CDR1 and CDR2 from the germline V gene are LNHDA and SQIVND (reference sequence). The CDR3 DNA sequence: TGTGCCAGTAGTATAGCAGGCGGGAGGGCCCGCGAGCAGTACTTC. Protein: CASSIAGGRAREQYF.

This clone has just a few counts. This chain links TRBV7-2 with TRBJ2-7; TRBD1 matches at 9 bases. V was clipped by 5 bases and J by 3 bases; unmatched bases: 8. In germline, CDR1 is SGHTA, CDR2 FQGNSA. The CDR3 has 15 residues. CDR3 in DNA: TGTGCCAGCAGCCGTACATGGACAGGGGTCTACGAGCAGTACTTC. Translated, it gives CASSRTWTGVYEQYF. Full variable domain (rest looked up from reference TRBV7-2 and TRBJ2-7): GAGVSQSPSNKVTEKGKDVELRCDPISGHTALYWYRQSLGQGLEFLIYFQGNSAPDKSGLPSDRFSAERTGGSVSTLTIQRTQQEDSAVYLCASSRTWTGVYEQYFGPGTRLTVT.

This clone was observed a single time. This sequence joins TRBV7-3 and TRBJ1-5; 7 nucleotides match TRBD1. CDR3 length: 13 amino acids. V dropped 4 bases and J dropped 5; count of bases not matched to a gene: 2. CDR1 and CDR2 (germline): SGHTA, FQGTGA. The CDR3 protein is CASSSTGDQPQHF. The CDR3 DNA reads TGTGCCAGCAGCTCAACAGGGGATCAGCCCCAGCATTTT. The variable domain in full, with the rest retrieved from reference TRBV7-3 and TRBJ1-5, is GAGVSQTPSNKVTEKGKYVELRCDPISGHTALYWYRQSLGQGPEFLIYFQGTGAADDSGLPNDRFFAVRPEGSVSTLKIQRTERGDSAVYLCASSSTGDQPQHFGDGTRLSIL.

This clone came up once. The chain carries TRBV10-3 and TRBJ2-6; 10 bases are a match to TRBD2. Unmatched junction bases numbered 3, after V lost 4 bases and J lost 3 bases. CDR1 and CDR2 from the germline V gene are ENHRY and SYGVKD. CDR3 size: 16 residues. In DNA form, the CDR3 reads TGTGCCATCAGTGGGACTAGCGGAATTGGGGCCAACGTCCTGACTTTC. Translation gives CAISGTSGIGANVLTF.

The CDR3 nucleotides read TGCAGCGCAGTGGGACAGGCGGTAGGAGATACGCAGTATTTT. Translation gives CSAVGQAVGDTQYF. The rearrangement joins TRBV29-1 to TRBJ2-3; 8 bases are a match to TRBD1. CDR3 length equals 14 residues. The germline V gene has CDR1 SQVTM and CDR2 ANQGSEA. J lost 5 bases, V lost 7 bases, and 11 bases had no gene match.

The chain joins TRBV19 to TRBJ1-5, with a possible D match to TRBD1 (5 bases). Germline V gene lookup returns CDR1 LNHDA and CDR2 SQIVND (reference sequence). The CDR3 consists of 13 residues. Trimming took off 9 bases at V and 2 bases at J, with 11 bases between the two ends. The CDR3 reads CASAAGGNQPQHF. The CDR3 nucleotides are TGTGCCAGCGCCGCGGGGGGCAATCAGCCCCAGCATTTT.